The 21 T cell receptor beta chains listed next were all sequenced from one sample in a study of T cell clones after liver transplantation. Clones were sequenced by immunoSEQ multiplex PCR, and TCRdb holds only the in-frame ones, with some missing. The top ten clones hold 0.45% to 0.55% of a sample with more than 75,000 clones, about 82% of them seen once. The starting material was CD4+ T cells from blood, obtained just over 45 months after liver transplant. The receptors derive from a human patient who received a liver transplant. T cells may partly derive from the graft donor.

This chain links TRBV19 with TRBJ1-4; 8 positions match TRBD1. The CDR3 loop spans 18 amino acids. V gave up 5 bases and J gave up 0 bases; unmatched junction bases: 11. Germline loops: CDR1 LNHDA, CDR2 SQIVND (reference sequence). CDR3 sequence reads: CASSLRQGRAATNEKLFF. The CDR3 coding sequence is TGTGCCAGTAGTCTCCGACAGGGGCGAGCGGCAACTAATGAAAAACTGTTTTTT. Filled out from reference TRBV19 and TRBJ1-4, the complete variable domain reads DGGITQSPKYLFRKEGQNVTLSCEQNLNHDAMYWYRQDPGQGLRLIYYSQIVNDFQKGDIAEGYSVSREKKESFPLTVTSAQKNPTAFYLCASSLRQGRAATNEKLFFGSGTQLSVL.

The sample holds one count of this clone. The chain employs TRBV7-9 and TRBJ1-2; a possible D gene is TRBD1 (6 bases). The germline CDR1 and CDR2 sequences are SEHNR and FQNEAQ (reference sequence). V lost 3 bases and J lost 7, with 6 bases in between. The CDR3 is made up of 11 amino acids. CDR3 DNA sequence: TGTGCCAGCAGCTTGGGGGCTGGCTACACCTTC. This encodes CASSLGAGYTF.

This chain connects TRBV28 to TRBJ2-7; 7 positions match TRBD1. The CDR3 extends over 14 amino acids. Germline CDR1 is MDHEN and CDR2 is SYDVKM. Germline trimming cut 7 bases from V and 4 bases from J; bases unmatched to any gene: 10. The CDR3: CASTYGDRLYEQYF. The CDR3, as DNA: TGTGCCAGCACGTATGGGGACAGATTGTACGAGCAGTACTTC.

This CDR3 reads CASSDQPNSNQPQHF. The DNA of the CDR3 is TGTGCCAGCAGTGACCAGCCCAATAGCAATCAGCCCCAGCATTTT. The genes are TRBV6-4 and TRBJ1-5; no reliable D call. Trimming stripped 2 bases from V and 0 bases from J, with 8 bases between. CDR1 and CDR2 (germline): MRHNA, SNTAGT. The CDR3 runs 15 residues.

The rearrangement links TRBV18 to TRBJ2-1; 10 bases are shared with TRBD1. V shed 5 bases, J shed 7 bases, and the junction held 2 bases outside the gene matches. The germline V gene encodes CDR1 KGHSH and CDR2 LQKENI. CDR3 length equals 13 residues. CDR3 in amino acids: CASSSDRGNEQFF. The CDR3 nucleotides read TGTGCCAGCTCATCGGACAGGGGGAATGAGCAGTTCTTC.

This rearrangement joins TRBV29-1 to TRBJ2-1, with 12 bases lining up with TRBD2. The CDR3 runs 17 residues. Germline V lookup: CDR1 SQVTM, CDR2 ANQGSEA. The J segment lost 0 bases and the V segment lost 4 bases, leaving 7 bases of the junction unmatched. Here the CDR3 DNA reads TGCAGCGTTGCCGGACTAGCGGGACCGAGCTCCTACAATGAGCAGTTCTTC. As protein: CSVAGLAGPSSYNEQFF.

The rearrangement links TRBV5-1 to TRBJ2-3, with 7 nucleotides matching TRBD2. Germline lookup yields CDR1 SGHRS and CDR2 YFSETQ. The CDR3 sequence is 15 residues long. J gave up 4 bases and V 0 bases, and 5 bases lay outside the gene matches. The DNA for the CDR3 is TGCGCCAGCAGCTTGGGGATTAGCGGGTCAGATACGCAGTATTTT. Its translation: CASSLGISGSDTQYF.

The chain employs TRBV7-2 and TRBJ2-7; tentative D call: TRBD1 (6 bases). This CDR3 region has 13 residues. The V end lost 2 bases, the J end lost 7 bases, and 12 bases lay between the germline ends. Germline V gene sequence: CDR1 SGHTA, CDR2 FQGNSA. The CDR3 sequence: CASSLTGPGEQYF. The CDR3 nucleotides read TGTGCCAGCAGCTTAACAGGGCCAGGGGAGCAGTACTTC.

V and J are TRBV2 and TRBJ2-2, with D tentatively TRBD1 (5 bases). This CDR3 region has 14 residues. V lost 2 bases, J lost 4 bases, and 8 bases lay in between. Germline V gene sequence: CDR1 SNHLY, CDR2 FYNNEI. For the CDR3, the DNA is TGTGCCAGCAGTGAACGACAGCTCACCGGGGAGCTGTTTTTT. The encoded protein is CASSERQLTGELFF.

The rearrangement joins TRBV9 to TRBJ1-2; 7 bases line up with TRBD1. The V and J ends lost 0 bases and 4 bases, in that order; junction bases with no gene match: 12. From germline, CDR1 is SGDLS and CDR2 YYNGEE. The CDR3 loop spans 17 amino acids. The CDR3 is CASSVGLLRQGVYGYTF. In DNA, the CDR3 is TGTGCCAGCAGCGTAGGGCTTTTGAGACAGGGTGTCTATGGCTACACCTTC. Complete variable domain (other parts from reference TRBV9 and TRBJ1-2): DSGVTQTPKHLITATGQRVTLRCSPRSGDLSVYWYQQSLDQGLQFLIQYYNGEERAKGNILERFSAQQFPDLHSELNLSSLELGDSALYFCASSVGLLRQGVYGYTFGSGTRLTVV.

CDR3 nucleotides: TGTGCCAGCAGCTTAAAGTCAGGGAGGTATGGCTACACCTTC. This encodes CASSLKSGRYGYTF. The V and J genes are TRBV7-9 and TRBJ1-2, with D possibly being TRBD1 (5 bases). CDR1 and CDR2 from the germline V gene are SEHNR and FQNEAQ (reference sequence). The CDR3 is 14 residues long. Trimming cost V 2 bases and J 5 bases, with 12 bases left between them.

This clone was counted a few times. V gene TRBV7-9 combines with J gene TRBJ2-3; 15 nucleotides align to TRBD2. The CDR3 extends over 19 amino acids. The junction had 12 bases not matched to a gene; V was cut back by 2 bases and J by 6 bases. The germline V gene has CDR1 SEHNR and CDR2 FQNEAQ (reference sequence). The CDR3 sequence: CASSLRVRGLAGGSDTQYF. CDR3 in DNA: TGTGCCAGCAGCTTAAGGGTGAGGGGACTAGCGGGAGGATCCGATACGCAGTATTTT. The variable domain in full, with the rest retrieved from reference TRBV7-9 and TRBJ2-3, is DTGVSQNPRHKITKRGQNVTFRCDPISEHNRLYWYRQTLGQGPEFLTYFQNEAQLEKSRLLSDRFSAERPKGSFSTLEIQRTEQGDSAMYLCASSLRVRGLAGGSDTQYFGPGTRLTVL.

The V gene is TRBV28, the J gene TRBJ1-2; a weak D match, TRBD1 (5 bases). The CDR3 covers 14 residues. Looked up from germline, CDR1 is MDHEN and CDR2 is SYDVKM. V lost 6 bases and J 8 bases, leaving 19 bases between the germline ends. CDR3 nucleotide sequence: TGTGCCAGCAGCATCGTGCAGCCCCCAGGGGGCTACACCTTC. Protein: CASSIVQPPGGYTF.

The rearrangement uses TRBV7-9 and TRBJ2-5; TRBD2 is a possible D gene (7 bases). Trimming stripped 3 bases from V and 2 bases from J, with 19 bases between. The CDR3 has 17 residues. Germline V gene data show CDR1 as SEHNR and CDR2 as FQNEAQ (reference sequence). The CDR3 loop reads CASSFGGGGLRQETQYF. CDR3 coding DNA: TGTGCCAGCAGCTTTGGGGGCGGGGGCTTAAGGCAAGAGACCCAGTACTTC.

This clone was seen only a few times. V is TRBV11-2 and J is TRBJ1-3; D gene unclear. This CDR3 has 14 amino acids. The V end lost 7 bases, the J end lost 0 bases, and 10 bases lay between the germline ends. The germline gives CDR1 SGHAT, CDR2 FQNNGV. CDR3 coding DNA: TGTGCCAGCACCTACCCACACTCTGGAAACACCATATATTTT. The encoded protein is CASTYPHSGNTIYF.

The chain combines TRBV11-1 with TRBJ2-1; TRBD1 aligns across 7 bases. The CDR3 sequence is 13 residues long. V lost 5 bases to trimming and J lost 7 bases; unmatched junction nucleotides: 5. Germline V gives CDR1 SGHAT, CDR2 FQDESV (reference sequence). CDR3 sequence: CASSLHRGNEQFF. The CDR3 DNA follows: TGTGCCAGCAGCCTGCACAGGGGAAATGAGCAGTTCTTC.

This chain links TRBV7-6 with TRBJ2-7; D may be TRBD1 (5 bases). V lost 3 bases to trimming and J lost 2 bases, with 17 bases between them. Germline CDR1 SGHVS, CDR2 FNYEAQ. The CDR3 runs to 16 residues. CDR3: CASSLFLNGAPYEQYF. In DNA form, the CDR3 reads TGTGCCAGCAGCTTGTTTTTGAATGGGGCCCCCTACGAGCAGTACTTC.

This CDR3 is CASRWTSGSVGELFF. Written as DNA, the CDR3 is TGCGCCAGCAGGTGGACTAGCGGGAGTGTCGGGGAGCTGTTTTTT. The chain uses TRBV5-1 and TRBJ2-2; 13 bases map to TRBD2. CDR3 length equals 15 residues. J gave up 7 bases and V 5 bases, and 5 bases lay outside the gene matches. Germline CDR1 and CDR2: SGHRS and YFSETQ.

The rearrangement links TRBV21-1 to TRBJ2-7; the table's D call, TRBD1, was not checked against the DNA. TRBV21-1 is a pseudogene. CDR3 size: 15 residues. CDR3: CASSNPGQGAYEQYF. Here the CDR3 DNA reads TGTGCCAGCAGCAACCCGGGACAGGGAGCTTACGAGCAGTACTTC.

This clone was seen a handful of times. Other DNA sequences within the sample encode an identical CDR3. The rearrangement uses TRBV2 and TRBJ2-7; no firm D call. Trimming left V 6 bases short and J 0 bases short, with 6 bases between. Germline CDR1 and CDR2: SNHLY and FYNNEI. The CDR3 has 12 amino acids. This chain's CDR3 is CASSRLSYEQYF. For the CDR3, the DNA is TGTGCCAGCAGCCGGCTCTCCTACGAGCAGTACTTC.

This sequence joins TRBV7-2 and TRBJ1-4; D not certain. Germline V gives CDR1 SGHTA, CDR2 FQGNSA. The V end lost 1 base, the J end lost 7 bases, and 16 bases lay between the germline ends. This CDR3 is built from 16 residues. In DNA form, the CDR3 reads TGTGCCAGCAGCTTAGAATTTGCGTTTTCGGGTGAAAAACTGTTTTTT. This gives the protein CASSLEFAFSGEKLFF.